These 5 T cell receptor beta chains came from one sample sequenced in a study of blood T cells in healthy people across ages. Sample-barcoded 5' priming and a J-beta primer mix drove a second PCR of about 7 to 11 cycles. TCRdb recomputed calls from the 5' RACE reads with MiXCR, one row per CDR3 protein. The repertoire consists of hundreds of thousands of distinct CDR3 sequences, with approximately 53% occurring once and the leading ten covering around 24%. The source material was blood. The source is a man aged 40-49 years in good health.

This chain uses TRBV12-3 or TRBV12-4 with TRBJ1-6, with 7 bases identical to TRBD1. The V and J ends lost 7 bases and 5 bases, in that order; junction bases with no gene match: 5. The CDR3 runs 14 residues. The DNA of the CDR3 is TGTGCCAGCACACTAGGGACAGATAATTCACCCCTCCACTTT. Translating gives CASTLGTDNSPLHF.

The chain's CDR3 is CASSLAPSKGEAFF. The CDR3 DNA follows: TGTGCCAGCAGTTTAGCGCCTTCCAAGGGTGAAGCTTTCTTT. This chain joins TRBV12-3 or TRBV12-4 and TRBJ1-1; no clear D. The CDR3 contains 14 residues. Trimming took 0 bases from V and 7 from J, leaving 12 bases between them.

The chain carries TRBV9 and TRBJ2-1, with 9 bases fitting TRBD2. Looked up from germline, CDR1 is SGDLS and CDR2 is YYNGEE. CDR3 size: 15 residues. Trimming cost V 0 bases and J 8 bases; bases outside gene matches: 6. The CDR3 sequence: CASSVEGLASYEQFF. The CDR3 bases are TGTGCCAGCAGCGTAGAGGGACTAGCTTCCTATGAGCAGTTCTTC.

This clonotype was seen at least ten times. The chain couples TRBV7-3 to TRBJ2-3; 8 bases match TRBD2. The CDR3 contains 15 residues. V shed 1 base, J shed 5 bases, and the junction held 5 bases outside the gene matches. CDR1 is SGHTA, CDR2 FQGTGA, per germline. Here the CDR3 DNA reads TGTGCCAGCAGCTTAAACGGGGGGGCAAGAGATACGCAGTATTTT. Protein sequence: CASSLNGGARDTQYF.

The chain uses TRBV2 and TRBJ1-5; D not resolved. The germline CDR1 and CDR2 sequences are SNHLY and FYNNEI. Trimming stripped 8 bases from V and 0 bases from J, with 8 bases between. The CDR3 has 13 amino acids. The CDR3 is CASGDISNQPQHF. The CDR3, as DNA: TGTGCCAGCGGGGATATTAGCAATCAGCCCCAGCATTTT.